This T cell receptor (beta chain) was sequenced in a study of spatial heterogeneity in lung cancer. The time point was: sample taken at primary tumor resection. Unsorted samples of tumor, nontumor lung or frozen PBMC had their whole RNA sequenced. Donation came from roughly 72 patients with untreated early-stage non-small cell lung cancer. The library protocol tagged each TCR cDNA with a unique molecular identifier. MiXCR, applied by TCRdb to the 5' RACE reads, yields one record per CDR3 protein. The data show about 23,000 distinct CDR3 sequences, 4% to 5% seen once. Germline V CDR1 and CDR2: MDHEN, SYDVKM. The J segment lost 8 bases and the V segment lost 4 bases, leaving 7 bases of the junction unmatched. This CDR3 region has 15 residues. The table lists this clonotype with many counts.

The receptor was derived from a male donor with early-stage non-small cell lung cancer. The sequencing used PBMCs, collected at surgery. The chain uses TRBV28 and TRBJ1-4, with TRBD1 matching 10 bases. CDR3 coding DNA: TGTGCCAGCAGTTCGTCCGGGACAGGGGAAGAAAAACTGTTTTTT. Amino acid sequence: CASSSSGTGEEKLFF.